The 10 T cell receptor beta chains below come from one sample, sequenced in a study of blood T cell repertoires in COVID-19. Assay used: immunoSEQ multiplex PCR; TCRdb lists only in-frame clones, some missing. Found here are some 320,000 clones, roughly 90% of them singletons; the top ten hold 2.6%. Sequenced: PBMCs or T cells enriched from blood (not recorded which). All receptors derive from a man in his sixties who had recovered from COVID-19.

This chain connects TRBV24-1 to TRBJ2-5, with 8 bases that match TRBD1. V gave up 4 bases and J gave up 0 bases; unmatched junction bases: 6. From germline, CDR1 is KGHDR and CDR2 SFDVKD. CDR3 length: 16 amino acids. In DNA, the CDR3 is TGTGCCACCAGTGAACGGGGACAGGCTCACCAAGAGACCCAGTACTTC. Residues: CATSERGQAHQETQYF.

This chain joins TRBV11-2 and TRBJ1-2; 8 bases are a match to TRBD1. The CDR3 is 13 amino acids. Germline V gene sequence: CDR1 SGHAT, CDR2 FQNNGV. With V trimmed by 5 bases and J by 8 bases, 7 bases remained unmatched. The CDR3 is CASSPDRVWGYTF. The CDR3 coding sequence is TGTGCCAGCAGCCCGGACAGGGTTTGGGGCTACACCTTC. Based on the CDR3 plus reference TRBV11-2 and TRBJ1-2, the full variable domain is EAGVAQSPRYKIIEKRQSVAFWCNPISGHATLYWYQQILGQGPKLLIQFQNNGVVDDSQLPKDRFSAERLKGVDSTLKIQPAKLEDSAVYLCASSPDRVWGYTFGSGTRLTVV.

The V call is TRBV27, the J call TRBJ1-1; a weak D match, TRBD1 (5 bases). Germline V gene data show CDR1 as MNHEY and CDR2 as SMNVEV (reference sequence). CDR3 size: 16 residues. V was shortened by 4 bases and J by 3 bases, with 18 bases between the two germline ends. The CDR3 protein is CASSWGGTLRDTEAFF. For the CDR3, the DNA is TGTGCCAGCAGTTGGGGCGGAACCCTCCGGGACACTGAAGCTTTCTTT.

The chain joins TRBV9 to TRBJ1-2; the D gene is possibly TRBD1 (5 bases). The V gene's germline CDR1 is SGDLS and CDR2 YYNGEE. V was cut by 0 bases and J by 8 bases, with 14 bases left in between. The CDR3 is 14 amino acids. CDR3 coding DNA: TGTGCCAGCAGCGTAGACCGGGGGTCGAAGGGCTACACCTTC. Protein sequence: CASSVDRGSKGYTF.

V gene TRBV5-4 combines with J gene TRBJ2-7; a weak D match, TRBD1 (5 bases). Germline V gene lookup returns CDR1 SGHNT and CDR2 YYREEE (reference sequence). Trimming removed 5 bases at V and 3 bases at J, with 15 bases between. The CDR3 is 14 amino acids. CDR3 sequence: CASSNLGQIYEQYF. CDR3 nucleotide sequence: TGTGCCAGCAGTAACCTGGGGCAGATCTACGAGCAGTACTTC. The variable domain in full, completed from reference TRBV5-4 and TRBJ2-7, reads ETGVTQSPTHLIKTRGQQVTLRCSSQSGHNTVSWYQQALGQGPQFIFQYYREEENGRGNFPPRFSGLQFPNYSSELNVNALELDDSALYLCASSNLGQIYEQYFGPGTRLTVT.

This clone was seen a few times. The genes are TRBV7-2 and TRBJ2-3, with D maybe TRBD2 (6 bases). The V gene lost 5 bases and the J gene lost 6 bases, with 24 bases spanning the gap. The CDR3 length is 17 residues. CDR1 is SGHTA, CDR2 FQGNSA, per germline. CDR3 region: CASSPPPGLPRGDTQYF. For the CDR3, the DNA is TGTGCCAGCAGCCCGCCGCCGGGACTCCCCCGGGGGGATACGCAGTATTTT.

The chain employs TRBV3-1 (or the pseudogene TRBV3-2) and TRBJ1-2; 9 positions match TRBD1. V gave up 3 bases and J gave up 4 bases; unmatched junction bases: 6. This CDR3 has 15 residues. Germline lookup yields CDR1 LGHDT and CDR2 YNNKEL (reference sequence). The CDR3 DNA follows: TGTGCCAGCAGCCAGAGGGGACAGGGTGGCTATGGCTACACCTTC. This translates into CASSQRGQGGYGYTF.

The CDR3 DNA follows: TGTGCCAGCAGTTACTACCGGGGTCAAACCTACGAGCAGTACTTC. Amino acid sequence: CASSYYRGQTYEQYF. The chain has TRBV6-5 and TRBJ2-7; D possibly corresponds to TRBD2 (5 bases). With 1 base removed from V and 2 bases from J, the gap between germline ends came to 12 bases. The CDR3 loop spans 15 amino acids. In germline, CDR1 is MNHEY, CDR2 SVGAGI.

The chain uses TRBV6-5 and TRBJ2-1; D remains unclear. The CDR3 length is 11 residues. The germline V gene encodes CDR1 MNHEY and CDR2 SVGAGI. V was pared by 5 bases and J by 8 bases, with 7 bases between. The CDR3, as DNA: TGTGCCAGCAGTCGAGGTCATGAGCAGTTCTTC. Protein sequence: CASSRGHEQFF.

This clone has more than one count but fewer than ten. The V and J genes are TRBV9 and TRBJ1-4; 8 bases are a match to TRBD1. V shed 0 bases, J shed 4 bases, and the junction held 11 bases outside the gene matches. The CDR3 totals 18 residues. CDR1 is SGDLS and CDR2 is YYNGEE in the germline V gene. The CDR3 loop reads CASSVAPSQQGVNEKLFF. Here the CDR3 DNA reads TGTGCCAGCAGCGTAGCTCCATCCCAACAGGGGGTTAATGAAAAACTGTTTTTT.